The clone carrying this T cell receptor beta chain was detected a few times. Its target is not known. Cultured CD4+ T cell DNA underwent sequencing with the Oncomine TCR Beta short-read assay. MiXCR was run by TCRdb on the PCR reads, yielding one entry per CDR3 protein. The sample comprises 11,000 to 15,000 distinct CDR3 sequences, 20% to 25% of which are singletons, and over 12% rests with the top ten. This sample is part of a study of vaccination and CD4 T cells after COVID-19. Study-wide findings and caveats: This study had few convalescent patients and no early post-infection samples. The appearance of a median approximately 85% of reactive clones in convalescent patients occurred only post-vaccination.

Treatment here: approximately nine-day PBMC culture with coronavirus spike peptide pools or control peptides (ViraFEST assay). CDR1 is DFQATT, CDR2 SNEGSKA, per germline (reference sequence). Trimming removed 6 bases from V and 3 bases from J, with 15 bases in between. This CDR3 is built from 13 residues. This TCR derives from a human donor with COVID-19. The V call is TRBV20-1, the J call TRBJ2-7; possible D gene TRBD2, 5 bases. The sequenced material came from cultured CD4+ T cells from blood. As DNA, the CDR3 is TGCAGTGCAGAGGGCTTTCTGGGCTACGAGCAGTACTTC. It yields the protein CSAEGFLGYEQYF.